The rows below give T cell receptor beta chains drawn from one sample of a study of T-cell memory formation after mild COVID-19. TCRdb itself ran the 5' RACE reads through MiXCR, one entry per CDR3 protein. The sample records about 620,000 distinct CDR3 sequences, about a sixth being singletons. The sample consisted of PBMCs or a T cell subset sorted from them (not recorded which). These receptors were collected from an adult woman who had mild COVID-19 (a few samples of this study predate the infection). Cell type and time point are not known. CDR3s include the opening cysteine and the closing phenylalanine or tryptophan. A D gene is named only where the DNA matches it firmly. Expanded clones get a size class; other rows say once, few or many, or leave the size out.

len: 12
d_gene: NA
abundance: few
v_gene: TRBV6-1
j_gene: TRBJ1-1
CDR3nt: TGTGCCAGCAGTGTAAGGGACACTGAAGCTTTCTTT
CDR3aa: CASSVRDTEAFF

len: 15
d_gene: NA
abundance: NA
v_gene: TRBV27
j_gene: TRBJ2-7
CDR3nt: TGTGCCAGCAGTTTATCTCGGGGTACTACCTACGAGCAGTACTTC
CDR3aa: CASSLSRGTTYEQYF

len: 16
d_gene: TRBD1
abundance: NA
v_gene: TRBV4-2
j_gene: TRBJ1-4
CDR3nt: TGTGCCAGCAGCTCTCGAACAGGGGGAGGAAATGAAAAACTGTTTTTT
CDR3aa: CASSSRTGGGNEKLFF

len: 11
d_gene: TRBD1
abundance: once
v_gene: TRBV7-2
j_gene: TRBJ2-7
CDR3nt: TGTGCCGGGACAGACGCCTACGAGCAGTACTTC
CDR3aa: CAGTDAYEQYF

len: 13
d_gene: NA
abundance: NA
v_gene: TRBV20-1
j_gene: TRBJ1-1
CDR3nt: TGCAGTGCGTCGGACAGACGAAACACTGAAGCTTTCTTT
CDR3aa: CSASDRRNTEAFF

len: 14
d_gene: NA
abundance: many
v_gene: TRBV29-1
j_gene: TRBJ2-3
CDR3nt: TGCAGCGTGGAGGGACTCTCGGGAACAGATACGCAGTATTTT
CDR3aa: CSVEGLSGTDTQYF

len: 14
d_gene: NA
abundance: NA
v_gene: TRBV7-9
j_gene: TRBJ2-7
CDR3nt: TGTGCCAGCAGCTCTACGAATCGGGCCTACGAGCAGTACTTC
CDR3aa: CASSSTNRAYEQYF

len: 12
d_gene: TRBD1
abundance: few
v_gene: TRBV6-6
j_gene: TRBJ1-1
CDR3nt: TGTGCCAGCAGTCAGGGGGACACTGAAGCTTTCTTT
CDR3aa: CASSQGDTEAFF

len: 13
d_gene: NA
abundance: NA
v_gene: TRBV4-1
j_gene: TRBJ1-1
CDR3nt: TGCGCCAGCAGCCGGGCCGTGAACACTGAAGCTTTCTTT
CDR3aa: CASSRAVNTEAFF

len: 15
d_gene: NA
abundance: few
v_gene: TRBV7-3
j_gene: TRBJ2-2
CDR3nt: TGTGCCAGCAGCTCCGGGCATGCGAACACCGGGGAGCTGTTTTTT
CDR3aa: CASSSGHANTGELFF

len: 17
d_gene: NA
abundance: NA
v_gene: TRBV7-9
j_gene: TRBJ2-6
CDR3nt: TGTGCCAGCAGCCCTTTGCAGGGAACCTCTGGGGCCAACGTCCTGACTTTC
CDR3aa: CASSPLQGTSGANVLTF

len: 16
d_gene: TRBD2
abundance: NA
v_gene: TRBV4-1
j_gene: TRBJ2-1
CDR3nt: TGCGCCAGCAGCCAGGGACTAGCGGGGGAGTACAATGAGCAGTTCTTC
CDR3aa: CASSQGLAGEYNEQFF

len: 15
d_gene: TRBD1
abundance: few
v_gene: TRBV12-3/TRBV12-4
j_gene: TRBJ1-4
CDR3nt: TGTGCCAGCAGTTCGGGGACAGGGTTAAATGAAAAACTGTTTTTT
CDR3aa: CASSSGTGLNEKLFF

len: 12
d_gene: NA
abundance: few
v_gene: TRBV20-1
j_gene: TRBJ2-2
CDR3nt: TGCAGTGCTAGAGGGCCCACCGGGGAGCTGTTTTTT
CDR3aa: CSARGPTGELFF

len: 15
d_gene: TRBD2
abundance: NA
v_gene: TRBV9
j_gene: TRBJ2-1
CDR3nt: TGTGCCAGCAGCGTAAGTAGCGGGAGGTTCAGTGAGCAGTTCTTC
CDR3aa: CASSVSSGRFSEQFF

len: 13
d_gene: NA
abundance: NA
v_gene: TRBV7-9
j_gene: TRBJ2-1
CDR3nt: TGTGCCAGCAGCTCCGGACTACGGGATGAGCAGTTCTTC
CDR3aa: CASSSGLRDEQFF

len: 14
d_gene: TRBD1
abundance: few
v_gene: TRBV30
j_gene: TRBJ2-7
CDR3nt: TGTGCCTGGAGAAGGACAGGGGGCCTCCACGAGCAGTACTTC
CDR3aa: CAWRRTGGLHEQYF

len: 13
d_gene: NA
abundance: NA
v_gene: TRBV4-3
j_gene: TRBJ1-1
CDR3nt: TGCGCCAGCAGCCAGGAGGGGAGGACTGAAGCTTTCTTT
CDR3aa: CASSQEGRTEAFF

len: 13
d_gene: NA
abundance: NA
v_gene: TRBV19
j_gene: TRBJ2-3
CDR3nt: TGTGCCAGTAAAATTATTTCCACAGATACGCAGTATTTT
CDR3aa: CASKIISTDTQYF

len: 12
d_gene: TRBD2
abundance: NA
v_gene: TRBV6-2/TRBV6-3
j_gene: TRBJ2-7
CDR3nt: TGTGCCAGCAAGGGACTAGCGGACGAGCAGTACTTC
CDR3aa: CASKGLADEQYF

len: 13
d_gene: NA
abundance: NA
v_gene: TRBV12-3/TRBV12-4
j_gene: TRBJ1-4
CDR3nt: TGTGCCAGCACCCCAGGCCGGGAGGAAAAACTGTTTTTT
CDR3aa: CASTPGREEKLFF

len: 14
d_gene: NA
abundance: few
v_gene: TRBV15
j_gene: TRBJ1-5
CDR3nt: TGTGCCACCAGCAGAGCGAGGAGCAATCAGCCCCAGCATTTT
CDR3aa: CATSRARSNQPQHF

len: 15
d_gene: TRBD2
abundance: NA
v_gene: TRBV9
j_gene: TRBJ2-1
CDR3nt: TGTGCCAGCAGCGGACGACTAGCGGGGGTCGATGAGCAGTTCTTC
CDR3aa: CASSGRLAGVDEQFF

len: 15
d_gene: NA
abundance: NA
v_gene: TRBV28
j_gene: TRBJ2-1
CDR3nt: TGTGCCAGCAGTTTAGAAAGCGCTGCCTACAATGAGCAGTTCTTC
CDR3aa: CASSLESAAYNEQFF